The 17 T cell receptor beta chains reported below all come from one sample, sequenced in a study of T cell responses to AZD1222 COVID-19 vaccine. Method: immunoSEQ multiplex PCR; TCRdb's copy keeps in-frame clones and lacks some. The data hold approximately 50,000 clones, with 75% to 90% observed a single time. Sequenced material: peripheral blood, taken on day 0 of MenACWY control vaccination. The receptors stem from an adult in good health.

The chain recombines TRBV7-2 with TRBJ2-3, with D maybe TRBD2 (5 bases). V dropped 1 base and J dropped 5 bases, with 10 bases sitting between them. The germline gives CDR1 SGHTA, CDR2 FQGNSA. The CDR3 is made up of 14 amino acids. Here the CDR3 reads CASSLDRGIDTQYF. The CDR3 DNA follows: TGTGCCAGCAGCTTAGACCGGGGAATAGATACGCAGTATTTT.

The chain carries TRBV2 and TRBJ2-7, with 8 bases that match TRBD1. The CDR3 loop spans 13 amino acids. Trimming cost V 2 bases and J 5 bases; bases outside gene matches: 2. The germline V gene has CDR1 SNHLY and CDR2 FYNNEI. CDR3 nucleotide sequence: TGTGCCAGCAGTGAACAGGGGGCCAACGAGCAGTACTTC. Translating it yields CASSEQGANEQYF.

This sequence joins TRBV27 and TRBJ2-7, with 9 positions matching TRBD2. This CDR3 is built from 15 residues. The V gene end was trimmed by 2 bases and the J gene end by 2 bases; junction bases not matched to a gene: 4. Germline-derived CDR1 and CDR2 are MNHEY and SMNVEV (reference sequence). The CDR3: CASSLQAGGAYEQYF. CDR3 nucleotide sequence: TGTGCCAGCAGTTTACAAGCGGGAGGCGCCTACGAGCAGTACTTC.

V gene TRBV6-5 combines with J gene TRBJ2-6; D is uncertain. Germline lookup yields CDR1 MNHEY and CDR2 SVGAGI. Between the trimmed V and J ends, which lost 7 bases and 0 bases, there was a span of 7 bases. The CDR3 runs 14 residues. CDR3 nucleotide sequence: TGTGCCAGCATGGGAAGCTCTGGGGCCAACGTCCTGACTTTC. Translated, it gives CASMGSSGANVLTF.

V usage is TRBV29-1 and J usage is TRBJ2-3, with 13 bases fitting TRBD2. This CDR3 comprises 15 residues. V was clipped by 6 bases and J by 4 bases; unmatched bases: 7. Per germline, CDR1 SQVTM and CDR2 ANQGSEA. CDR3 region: CSVRGLAGVADTQYF. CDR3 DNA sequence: TGCAGCGTCCGTGGACTAGCGGGAGTTGCAGATACGCAGTATTTT.

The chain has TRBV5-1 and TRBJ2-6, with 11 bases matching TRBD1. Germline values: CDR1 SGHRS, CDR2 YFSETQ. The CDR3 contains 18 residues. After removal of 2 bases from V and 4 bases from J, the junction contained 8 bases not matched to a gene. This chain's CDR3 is CASSLLGQGARGANVLTF. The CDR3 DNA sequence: TGCGCCAGCAGCTTACTAGGACAGGGGGCGCGAGGGGCCAACGTCCTGACTTTC.

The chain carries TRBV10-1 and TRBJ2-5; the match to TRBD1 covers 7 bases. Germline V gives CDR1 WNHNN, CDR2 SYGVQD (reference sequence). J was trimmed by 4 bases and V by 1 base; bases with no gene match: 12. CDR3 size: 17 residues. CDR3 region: CASSELAGQVTRETQYF. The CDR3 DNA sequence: TGCGCCAGCAGTGAGTTAGCCGGACAGGTGACGAGAGAGACCCAGTACTTC.

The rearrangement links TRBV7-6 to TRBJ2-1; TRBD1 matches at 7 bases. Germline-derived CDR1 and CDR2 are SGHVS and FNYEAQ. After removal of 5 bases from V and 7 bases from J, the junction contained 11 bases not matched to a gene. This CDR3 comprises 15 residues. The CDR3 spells CASSAQRTGRNEQFF. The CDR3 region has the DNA TGTGCCAGCAGCGCGCAAAGGACAGGACGGAATGAGCAGTTCTTC.

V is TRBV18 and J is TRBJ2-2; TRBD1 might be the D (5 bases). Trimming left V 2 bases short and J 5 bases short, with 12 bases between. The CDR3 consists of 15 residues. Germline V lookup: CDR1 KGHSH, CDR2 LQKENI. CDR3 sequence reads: CASSPGQGQTGELFF. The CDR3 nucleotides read TGTGCCAGCTCACCAGGGCAGGGTCAAACCGGGGAGCTGTTTTTT.

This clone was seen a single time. CDR3 DNA sequence: TGTGCCAGTAGCCCTAAAGGGACAGGGGTCACAAGCAATCAGCCCCAGCATTTT. Protein: CASSPKGTGVTSNQPQHF. V usage is TRBV19 and J usage is TRBJ1-5; 10 bases line up with TRBD1. The germline V gene encodes CDR1 LNHDA and CDR2 SQIVND (reference sequence). V lost 6 bases and J lost 1; bases outside the gene matches: 12. The CDR3 extends over 18 amino acids.

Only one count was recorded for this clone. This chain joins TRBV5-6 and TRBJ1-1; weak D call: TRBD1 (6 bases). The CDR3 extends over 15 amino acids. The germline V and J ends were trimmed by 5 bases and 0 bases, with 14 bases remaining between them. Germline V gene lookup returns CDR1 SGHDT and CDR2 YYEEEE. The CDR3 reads CASSFDRNLNTEAFF. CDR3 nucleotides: TGTGCCAGCAGTTTTGACAGGAACTTGAACACTGAAGCTTTCTTT.

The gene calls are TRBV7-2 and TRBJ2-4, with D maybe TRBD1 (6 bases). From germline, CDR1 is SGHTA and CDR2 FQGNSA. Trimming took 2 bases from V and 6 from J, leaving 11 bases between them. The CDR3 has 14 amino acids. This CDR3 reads CASSLRQGLNIQYF. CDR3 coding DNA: TGTGCCAGCAGCTTAAGGCAGGGGTTAAACATTCAGTACTTC.

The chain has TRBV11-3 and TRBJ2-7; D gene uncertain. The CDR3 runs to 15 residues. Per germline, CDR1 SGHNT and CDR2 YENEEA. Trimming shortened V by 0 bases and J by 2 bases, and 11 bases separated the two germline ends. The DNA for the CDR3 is TGTGCCAGCAGCTTAGATATAGTGTCGACCTACGAGCAGTACTTC. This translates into CASSLDIVSTYEQYF.

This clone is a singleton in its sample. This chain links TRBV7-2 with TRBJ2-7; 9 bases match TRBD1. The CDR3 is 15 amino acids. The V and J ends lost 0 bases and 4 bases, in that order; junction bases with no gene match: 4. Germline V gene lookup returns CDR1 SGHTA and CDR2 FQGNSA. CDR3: CASSLAPQGAYEQYF. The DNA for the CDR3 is TGTGCCAGCAGCTTAGCGCCACAGGGGGCTTACGAGCAGTACTTC.

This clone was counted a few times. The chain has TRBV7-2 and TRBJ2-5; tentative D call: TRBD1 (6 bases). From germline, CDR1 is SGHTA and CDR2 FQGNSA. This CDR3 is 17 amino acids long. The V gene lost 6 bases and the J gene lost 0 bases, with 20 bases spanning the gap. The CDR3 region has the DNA TGTGCCAGCAGGTTAAACCCAGGGGTTGGATACCAAGAGACCCAGTACTTC. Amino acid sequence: CASRLNPGVGYQETQYF. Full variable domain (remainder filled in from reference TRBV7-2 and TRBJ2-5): GAGVSQSPSNKVTEKGKDVELRCDPISGHTALYWYRQSLGQGLEFLIYFQGNSAPDKSGLPSDRFSAERTGGSVSTLTIQRTQQEDSAVYLCASRLNPGVGYQETQYFGPGTRLLVL.

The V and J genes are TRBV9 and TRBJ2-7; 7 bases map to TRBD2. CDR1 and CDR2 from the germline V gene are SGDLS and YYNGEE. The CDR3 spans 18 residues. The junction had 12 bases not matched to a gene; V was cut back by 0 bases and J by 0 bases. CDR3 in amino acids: CASSVATLAETSSYEQYF. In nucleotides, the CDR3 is TGTGCCAGCAGCGTAGCTACCCTAGCGGAGACGAGCTCCTACGAGCAGTACTTC.

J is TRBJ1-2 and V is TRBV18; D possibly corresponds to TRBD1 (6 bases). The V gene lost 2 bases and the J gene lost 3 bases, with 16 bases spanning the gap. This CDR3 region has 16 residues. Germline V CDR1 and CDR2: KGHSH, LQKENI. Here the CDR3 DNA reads TGTGCCAGCTCACCAGATGGAGGGGGGAGCTACTATGGCTACACCTTC. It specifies CASSPDGGGSYYGYTF. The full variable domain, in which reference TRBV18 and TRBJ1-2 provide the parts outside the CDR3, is NAGVMQNPRHLVRRRGQEARLRCSPMKGHSHVYWYRQLPEEGLKFMVYLQKENIIDESGMPKERFSAEFPKEGPSILRIQQVVRGDSAAYFCASSPDGGGSYYGYTFGSGTRLTVV.